These T cell receptor beta chains were read from a single sample in a study of cytomegalovirus exposure and HLA in healthy donors. Produced via immunoSEQ multiplex PCR; TCRdb's table is partial and in-frame only. The table has 150,000 to 200,000 clones, about 72% seen once. Sequencing used PBMCs. These receptor sequences come from a man aged 25 to 40 in good health and CMV-seropositive. CDR3s include the opening cysteine and the closing phenylalanine or tryptophan. Each record gives: D gene, V gene, J gene, clone size, CDR3 DNA, CDR3 protein. A D gene is named only where the DNA matches it firmly. Rows give clone size only sometimes, using once, few, many, or a class for an expanded clone.

TRBD2,TRBV6-4,TRBJ2-1,few,TGTGCCAGCAGTGACCTAGCGGGGGACAATGAGCAGTTCTTC,CASSDLAGDNEQFF
TRBD1,TRBV5-1,TRBJ1-5,.,TGCGCCAGCAGCTTGGGGACAGGGGCCGCTAATCAGCCCCAGCATTTT,CASSLGTGAANQPQHF
.,TRBV29-1,TRBJ2-5,once,TGCAGCGTTGAAGAAGGGGCAAGGGAGACCCAGTACTTC,CSVEEGARETQYF
TRBD2,TRBV27,TRBJ2-5,.,TGTGCCAGCAGTCCCGTGCGGGGGGGCCCAGAGACCCAGTACTTC,CASSPVRGGPETQYF
.,TRBV5-1,TRBJ1-3,.,TGCGCCAGCAGCGCCGGGACAAGGTTGACGGGTAACACCATATATTTT,CASSAGTRLTGNTIYF
.,TRBV29-1,TRBJ2-7,.,TGCAGCGTCTCCCTCGACAGCCCCGAGCAGTACTTC,CSVSLDSPEQYF
TRBD1,TRBV9,TRBJ1-5,.,TGTGCCAGCGCAAAAGGGACAGGGCCTCAGCCCCAGCATTTT,CASAKGTGPQPQHF
TRBD1,TRBV7-9,TRBJ2-1,once,TGTGCCAGCAGCATGAAAAGGGACAGGAACAATGAGCAGTTCTTC,CASSMKRDRNNEQFF
TRBD1,TRBV7-6,TRBJ1-2,few,TGTGCCAGCAGCGAACAGGGGAGCTATGGCTACACCTTC,CASSEQGSYGYTF
.,TRBV5-6,TRBJ1-5,.,TGTGCCAGCAGCTTAGGCAAGACTTACAATCAGCCCCAGCATTTT,CASSLGKTYNQPQHF
.,TRBV5-1,TRBJ2-7,.,TGCGCCAGCAGCCCTATGGGCGGGGTGAGCTCCTACGAGCAGTACTTC,CASSPMGGVSSYEQYF
TRBD1,TRBV27,TRBJ2-7,.,TGTGCCAGCAGTGGGGACAGCTACGAGCAGTACTTC,CASSGDSYEQYF
TRBD1,TRBV28,TRBJ2-2,.,TGTGCCACCACAGTTACAGGGGCGAACACCGGGGAGCTGTTTTTT,CATTVTGANTGELFF
TRBD2,TRBV2,TRBJ2-7,.,TGTGCCAGCAGTAAGACTAGCGGGCGCTACGAGCAGTACTTC,CASSKTSGRYEQYF
.,TRBV5-1,TRBJ2-5,.,TGCGCCAGCAGCTTGTTGGGGGGGCCTAGGGAGACCCAGTACTTC,CASSLLGGPRETQYF
.,TRBV4-1,TRBJ2-1,.,TGCGCCAGCAGCCAACCGGTTAGGGGCAATGAGCAGTTCTTC,CASSQPVRGNEQFF
.,TRBV27,TRBJ2-6,.,TGTGCCAACAAGTGGAGGGCTGTCCTGACTTTC,CANKWRAVLTF
TRBD1,TRBV9,TRBJ1-3,.,TGTGCCAGCTCGGGACAGTTGCCCACCATATATTTT,CASSGQLPTIYF